These 13 T cell receptor beta chains originate from one sample sequenced in a study of human T cells and chemical hapten exposure. Time point reported: patch test 1, 2 weeks after DPC sensitization. Noted treatment: therapeutic diphenylcyclopropenone sensitization with weekly scalp DPC. Via MiXCR, TCRdb re-called the RACE reads, giving one row per CDR3 protein. The sample lists roughly 72,000 distinct CDR3 sequences; 10% were seen once. Sequenced material: whole blood, taken in connection with sensitization to the hapten diphenylcyclopropenone (DPC). Receptor source: a woman between 45 and 60 years old with alopecia areata. Some clones in this sample may be carry-over from other donors' samples.

In the case of this clonotype: It may be a read error: a sequence one base away is much more abundant. The rearrangement uses TRBV6-5 and TRBJ2-1; 11 bases match TRBD2. This CDR3 comprises 15 residues. Germline CDR1 reads MNHEY; CDR2 reads SVGAGI. Here the CDR3 reads CANSPSGRTYNEQFF. DNA for the CDR3: TGTGCCAACAGTCCTAGCGGGAGGACCTACAATGAGCAGTTCTTC.

This clonotype was recorded at least ten times. This chain connects TRBV7-8 to TRBJ1-1, with TRBD1 matching over 8 bases. This CDR3 is built from 15 residues. V lost 3 bases to trimming and J lost 1 base; unmatched junction nucleotides: 4. CDR1 and CDR2 (germline): SGHVS, FQNEAQ. For the CDR3, the DNA is TGTGCCAGCAGCTTCGGGCAGGGGGCGAACACTGAAGCTTTCTTT. This codes for CASSFGQGANTEAFF.

There are a few counts of this clonotype. The chain employs TRBV14 and TRBJ2-7, with 10 bases identical to TRBD1. The CDR3 length is 16 residues. Unmatched junction bases numbered 6, after V lost 4 bases and J lost 0 bases. CDR1 is SGHDN and CDR2 is FVKESK in the germline V gene. The CDR3 DNA reads TGTGCCAGCAGCCCGCGCCGGGACAGGGGCTCCTACGAGCAGTACTTC. Translating gives CASSPRRDRGSYEQYF.

This chain uses TRBV6-6 with TRBJ2-7, with TRBD1 as a possible D gene (5 bases). The V gene's germline CDR1 is MNHNY and CDR2 SVGAGI (reference sequence). This CDR3 is built from 15 residues. Trimming removed 4 bases from V and 2 bases from J, with 15 bases in between. For the CDR3, the DNA is TGTGCCAGCAGTTTCCTTCTGGACATGGCCTACGAGCAGTACTTC. Residues: CASSFLLDMAYEQYF.

This clonotype was detected many times. V is TRBV5-1 and J is TRBJ1-4; the D gene is possibly TRBD1 (5 bases). Trimming pared 7 bases from V and 0 bases from J, leaving 10 bases between. The CDR3 is 14 amino acids. CDR1 is SGHRS, CDR2 YFSETQ, per germline. CDR3 nucleotide sequence: TGCGCCAGCCACGGGGGATCAACTAATGAAAAACTGTTTTTT. This translates into CASHGGSTNEKLFF.

The sample holds a few counts of this clonotype. The chain employs TRBV20-1 and TRBJ2-7, with a possible D match to TRBD1 (5 bases). V lost 2 bases, J lost 2 bases, and 10 bases lay in between. CDR1 DFQATT and CDR2 SNEGSKA come from the germline V gene (reference sequence). CDR3 length: 13 residues. The CDR3 DNA reads TGCAGTGCTAGATTGCCAGGGCCCTACGAGCAGTACTTC. Translation gives CSARLPGPYEQYF.

As concerns this clonotype: Germline is not matched at one junction end, which may reflect a read error. The genes are TRBV10-2 and TRBJ2-3; the match to TRBD2 covers 10 bases. Germline V gives CDR1 WSHSY, CDR2 SAAADI. The CDR3 is 15 amino acids. Here the CDR3 reads CPSSATSGRTDTQYF. The CDR3 region has the DNA TGCCCCAGCAGCGCGACTAGCGGGCGCACAGATACGCAGTATTTT.

This clonotype occurred a few times. The chain carries TRBV11-3 and TRBJ2-7; TRBD2 is a possible D gene (6 bases). In germline, CDR1 is SGHNT, CDR2 YENEEA. Trimming cost V 2 bases and J 1 base, with 12 bases left between them. CDR3 length: 15 residues. CDR3 sequence (DNA): TGTGCCAGCAGCTTAAGGAGGGGTTGGTCCTACGAGCAGTACTTC. This gives the protein CASSLRRGWSYEQYF.

The rearrangement links TRBV12-5 to TRBJ1-1; the D is unclear. V gave up 6 bases and J gave up 1 base, with 9 bases separating them. Looked up from germline, CDR1 is LGHNT and CDR2 is FRNRAP. There are 13 residues in the CDR3. CDR3 region: CASGRTSNTEAFF. CDR3 DNA sequence: TGTGCTAGTGGCCGAACATCGAACACTGAAGCTTTCTTT.

This clonotype appeared a few times. J is TRBJ1-1 and V is TRBV6-6, with a weak D call TRBD1 (5 bases). The CDR3 consists of 12 residues. Looked up from germline, CDR1 is MNHNY and CDR2 is SVGAGI (reference sequence). The germline V and J ends were trimmed by 4 bases and 5 bases, with 8 bases remaining between them. The CDR3 reads CASSSPGTEAFF. CDR3 DNA: TGTGCCAGCAGTTCCCCAGGGACTGAAGCTTTCTTT.

In this sample, this clonotype turned up many times. The rearrangement uses TRBV9 and TRBJ2-7; the D gene is possibly TRBD1 (5 bases). Germline lookup yields CDR1 SGDLS and CDR2 YYNGEE. The CDR3 spans 14 residues. Trimming took 0 bases from V and 2 from J, leaving 9 bases between them. The CDR3, as DNA: TGTGCCAGCAGCGTAGGGGGCCAAGCCTACGAGCAGTACTTC. It specifies CASSVGGQAYEQYF.

The chain couples TRBV7-2 to TRBJ2-1, with 9 bases matching TRBD2. V lost 7 bases to trimming and J lost 1 base; unmatched junction nucleotides: 5. The CDR3 is 15 amino acids. Germline CDR1 reads SGHTA; CDR2 reads FQGNSA. CDR3 DNA: TGTGCCAGCACTCGAAGCGGGAGGTCCTACAATGAGCAGTTCTTC. Residues: CASTRSGRSYNEQFF.

The rearrangement uses TRBV7-9 and TRBJ1-1, with 8 bases that match TRBD1. The CDR3 is 16 amino acids. Trimming cost V 5 bases and J 0 bases; bases outside gene matches: 8. The germline V gene encodes CDR1 SEHNR and CDR2 FQNEAQ (reference sequence). The DNA of the CDR3 is TGTGCCAGCAGCCCGCAGACAGGGGCAGTGAACACTGAAGCTTTCTTT. Translated, it gives CASSPQTGAVNTEAFF.